The 15 T cell receptor beta chains below were found in one sample sequenced in a study of type 1 and type 2 diabetes patients. Amplification started from genomic DNA. A primer set of 30 forward and 13 reverse primers amplified the CDR3. MiXCR, run by TCRdb on the multiplex PCR reads, gives a single entry per CDR3 protein. Seen here are 270,000 or so distinct CDR3 sequences, around 47% observed once, and the top ten hold about 13%. The sample comprised peripheral blood mononuclear cells (PBMCs). These TCRs come from a man aged 18 to 35 with type 2 diabetes.

Turning to this clonotype: The germline gene is not matched at one end of the junction; a read error may be the cause. The chain employs TRBV20-1 and TRBJ2-7, with D possibly being TRBD1 (6 bases). The CDR3 runs 13 residues. From germline, CDR1 is DFQATT and CDR2 SNEGSKA (reference sequence). The CDR3 protein is CSATMDSSYGQYF. Here the CDR3 DNA reads TGCAGTGCCACCATGGACAGCTCCTACGGGCAGTACTTC.

This clonotype was observed a single time. The chain uses TRBV28 and TRBJ2-7; 12 nucleotides align to TRBD2. Germline V gene sequence: CDR1 MDHEN, CDR2 SYDVKM. J was trimmed by 6 bases and V by 6 bases; bases with no gene match: 24. CDR3 size: 20 residues. The CDR3 here is CASSLTSGSIWIFFEAEQYF. The CDR3 bases are TGTGCCAGCAGCCTGACTAGCGGGAGTATCTGGATTTTTTTCGAGGCCGAGCAGTACTTC.

The V gene is TRBV7-3, the J gene TRBJ1-2; D unclear. V was cut by 5 bases and J by 8 bases, with 18 bases left in between. The germline V gene encodes CDR1 SGHTA and CDR2 FQGTGA. This CDR3 contains 14 residues. In nucleotides, the CDR3 is TGTGCCAGCAGCCCTCTGCCGGGGTTGTGGGGCTACACCTTC. Translated, it gives CASSPLPGLWGYTF.

The V and J genes are TRBV2 and TRBJ2-1, with D uncertain. CDR1 SNHLY and CDR2 FYNNEI come from the germline V gene. Trimming took off 10 bases at V and 0 bases at J, with 16 bases between the two ends. The CDR3 has 15 residues. The CDR3 nucleotides read TGTGCCACCCTCAGCGTAGGAGACTCCTACAATGAGCAGTTCTTC. It is translated as CATLSVGDSYNEQFF.

This clonotype occurred many times. The V call is TRBV15, the J call TRBJ1-2, with 8 bases aligning to TRBD1. V lost 1 base, J lost 6 bases, and 7 bases stayed unmatched. The CDR3 contains 15 residues. Germline CDR1 and CDR2: LNHNV and YYDKDF (reference sequence). The CDR3 DNA follows: TGTGCCACCAGCAGAGCCCGGACAGGGTATAATGGCTACACCTTC. It specifies CATSRARTGYNGYTF.

The rearrangement links TRBV7-2 to TRBJ1-6; 8 positions agree with TRBD1. Trimming at V came to 5 bases and at J to 7 bases, leaving 13 bases not matched to a gene. Per the germline V gene, CDR1 is SGHTA and CDR2 is FQGNSA. This CDR3 comprises 17 residues. DNA for the CDR3: TGTGCCAGCAGCCCAGGAAGACGAGGACAGGGCAATTCACCCCTCCACTTT. Translation gives CASSPGRRGQGNSPLHF.

This chain uses TRBV2 with TRBJ1-4; D not resolved. This CDR3 spans 12 amino acids. Trimming stripped 8 bases from V and 2 bases from J, with 6 bases between. Looked up from germline, CDR1 is SNHLY and CDR2 is FYNNEI. In DNA, the CDR3 is TGTGCCAGCGCCCCTACTAATGAAAAACTGTTTTTT. Amino acids: CASAPTNEKLFF.

The sample holds many counts of this clonotype. The chain has TRBV10-3 and TRBJ2-1; 9 bases fit TRBD2. Germline-derived CDR1 and CDR2 are ENHRY and SYGVKD. The CDR3 totals 15 residues. Trimming at V came to 3 bases and at J to 7 bases, leaving 7 bases not matched to a gene. The CDR3 DNA reads TGTGCCATCAGTGAATGGGCGGGAGGGCTGAATGAGCAGTTCTTC. The encoded protein is CAISEWAGGLNEQFF.

The chain joins TRBV6-5 to TRBJ2-5; D unresolved. Between the trimmed V and J ends, which lost 6 bases and 5 bases, there was a span of 13 bases. Germline loops: CDR1 MNHEY, CDR2 SVGAGI. There are 13 residues in the CDR3. For the CDR3, the DNA is TGTGCCAGCAGCCAGTTGGCCTGGGAGACCCAGTACTTC. This encodes CASSQLAWETQYF.

In this sample, this clonotype turned up a few times. V is TRBV24-1 and J is TRBJ2-1; possibly TRBD1 for D (6 bases). The CDR3 totals 14 residues. Trimming removed 2 bases at V and 12 bases at J, with 16 bases between. CDR1 is KGHDR, CDR2 SFDVKD, per germline. CDR3 DNA: TGTGCCACCAGTGATTCGGGACAAAGCGCGCGGCAGTTCTTC. Protein: CATSDSGQSARQFF.

CDR3: CASSAIQDHNEQFF. CDR3 nucleotides: TGTGCCAGTAGTGCAATACAGGATCACAATGAGCAGTTCTTC. V and J are TRBV19 and TRBJ2-1; TRBD1 is a possible D gene (5 bases). The CDR3 runs 14 residues. Trimming removed 5 bases at V and 5 bases at J, with 13 bases between. From germline, CDR1 is LNHDA and CDR2 SQIVND (reference sequence).

This rearrangement joins TRBV19 to TRBJ2-3; D call uncertain. V dropped 9 bases and J dropped 5 bases, with 24 bases sitting between them. The CDR3 extends over 16 amino acids. Per the germline V gene, CDR1 is LNHDA and CDR2 is SQIVND (reference sequence). DNA of the CDR3: TGTGCCAGCAGTGAAGCTGTGTCCGACCCGGAAGATACGCAGTATTTT. It translates to CASSEAVSDPEDTQYF.

In this sample, this clonotype turned up a few times. The CDR3 DNA is TGTGCCAGCAGTGCCTTAATGAACAGGGAATATAGCAATCAGCCCCAGCATTTT. This encodes CASSALMNREYSNQPQHF. The chain joins TRBV14 to TRBJ1-5; D may be TRBD1 (6 bases). From germline, CDR1 is SGHDN and CDR2 FVKESK. The V gene lost 6 bases and the J gene lost 0 bases, with 21 bases spanning the gap. The CDR3 is made up of 18 amino acids.

The CDR3 region is CASSLRQGNSPLHF. Here the CDR3 DNA reads TGTGCCAGCAGCTTAAGACAGGGGAATTCACCCCTCCACTTT. The chain has TRBV7-2 and TRBJ1-6; 8 nucleotides match TRBD1. The CDR3 runs to 14 residues. CDR1 is SGHTA and CDR2 is FQGNSA in the germline V gene. The junction had 1 base not matched to a gene; V was cut back by 2 bases and J by 7 bases.

The CDR3 protein is CSVATNSYEQYF. The CDR3, as DNA: TGCAGCGTTGCTACAAATTCCTACGAGCAGTACTTC. V and J are TRBV29-1 and TRBJ2-7; D is ambiguous. CDR1 is SQVTM and CDR2 is ANQGSEA in the germline V gene. The CDR3 totals 12 residues. The V and J ends lost 4 bases and 1 base respectively, with 8 bases between them.